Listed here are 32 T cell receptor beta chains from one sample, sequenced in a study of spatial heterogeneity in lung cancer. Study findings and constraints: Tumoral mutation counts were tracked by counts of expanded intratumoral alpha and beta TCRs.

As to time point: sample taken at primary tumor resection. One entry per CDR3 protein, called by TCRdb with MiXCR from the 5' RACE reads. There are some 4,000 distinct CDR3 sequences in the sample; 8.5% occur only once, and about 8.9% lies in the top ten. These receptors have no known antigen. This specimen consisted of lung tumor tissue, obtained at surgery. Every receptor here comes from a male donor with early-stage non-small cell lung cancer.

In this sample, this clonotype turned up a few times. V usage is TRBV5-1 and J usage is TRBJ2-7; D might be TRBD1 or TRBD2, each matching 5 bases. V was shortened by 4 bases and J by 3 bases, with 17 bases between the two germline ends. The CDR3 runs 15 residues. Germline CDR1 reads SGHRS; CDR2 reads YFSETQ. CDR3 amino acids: CASSGEGRRIYEQYF. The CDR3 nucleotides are TGCGCCAGCAGCGGAGAGGGACGAAGGATCTACGAGCAGTACTTC.

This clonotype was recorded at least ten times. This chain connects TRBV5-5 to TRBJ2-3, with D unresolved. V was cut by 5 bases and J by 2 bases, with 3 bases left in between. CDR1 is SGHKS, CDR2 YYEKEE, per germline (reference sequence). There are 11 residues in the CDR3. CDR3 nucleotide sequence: TGTGCCAGCAGTGTCACAGATACGCAGTATTTT. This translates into CASSVTDTQYF.

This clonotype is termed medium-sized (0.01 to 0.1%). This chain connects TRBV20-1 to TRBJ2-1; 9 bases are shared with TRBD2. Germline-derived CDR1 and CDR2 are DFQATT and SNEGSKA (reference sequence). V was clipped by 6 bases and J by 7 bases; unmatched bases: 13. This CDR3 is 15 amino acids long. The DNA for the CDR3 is TGCAGTGCCCTCTCGGCTAGCGGGACTGGGAATGAGCAGTTCTTC. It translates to CSALSASGTGNEQFF.

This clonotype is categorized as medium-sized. The CDR3 nucleotides read TGTGCCAGCAGCCGAAGCGATGGAGATACGCAGTATTTT. Amino acid sequence: CASSRSDGDTQYF. This chain joins TRBV3-1 and TRBJ2-3; no firm D call. This CDR3 has 13 amino acids. V gave up 4 bases and J gave up 5 bases, with 10 bases separating them. Germline CDR1 LGHDT, CDR2 YNNKEL (reference sequence).

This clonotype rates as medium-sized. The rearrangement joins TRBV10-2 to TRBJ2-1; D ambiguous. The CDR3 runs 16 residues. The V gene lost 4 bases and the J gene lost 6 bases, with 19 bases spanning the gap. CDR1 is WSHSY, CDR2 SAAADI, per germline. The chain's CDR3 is CASSVQTYLSPNEQFF. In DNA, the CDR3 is TGCGCCAGCAGTGTTCAGACTTATCTTTCCCCCAATGAGCAGTTCTTC.

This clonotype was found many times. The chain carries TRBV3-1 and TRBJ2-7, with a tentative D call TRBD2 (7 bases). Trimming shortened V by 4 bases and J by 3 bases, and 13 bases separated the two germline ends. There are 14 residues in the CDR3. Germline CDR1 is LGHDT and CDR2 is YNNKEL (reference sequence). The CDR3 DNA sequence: TGTGCCAGCAGCCTTAGGGGGGGCAACTACGAGCAGTACTTC. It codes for CASSLRGGNYEQYF.

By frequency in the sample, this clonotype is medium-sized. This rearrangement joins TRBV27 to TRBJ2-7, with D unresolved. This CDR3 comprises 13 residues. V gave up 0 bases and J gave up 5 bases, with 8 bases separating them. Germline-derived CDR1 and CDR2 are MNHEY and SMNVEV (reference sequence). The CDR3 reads CASSLSDRNEQYF. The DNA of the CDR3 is TGTGCCAGCAGTTTATCTGACCGGAACGAGCAGTACTTC.

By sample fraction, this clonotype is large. The CDR3 DNA reads TGCGCCAGCAGCCAACTCACGGGGATGACAGCCTACGAGCAGTACTTC. It translates to CASSQLTGMTAYEQYF. The chain employs TRBV4-3 and TRBJ2-7, with D possibly called TRBD1 or TRBD2 (5 bases each). Germline V gene data show CDR1 as LGHNA and CDR2 as YSLEER. The CDR3 consists of 16 residues. Trimming stripped 2 bases from V and 2 bases from J, with 16 bases between.

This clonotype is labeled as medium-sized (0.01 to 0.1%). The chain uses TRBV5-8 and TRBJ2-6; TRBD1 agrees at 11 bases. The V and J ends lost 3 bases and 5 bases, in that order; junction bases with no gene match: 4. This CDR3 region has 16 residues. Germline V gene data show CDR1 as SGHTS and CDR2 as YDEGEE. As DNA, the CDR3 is TGTGCCAGCAGCTACGGACAGGGGGCCTGGGCCAACGTCCTGACTTTC. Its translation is CASSYGQGAWANVLTF.

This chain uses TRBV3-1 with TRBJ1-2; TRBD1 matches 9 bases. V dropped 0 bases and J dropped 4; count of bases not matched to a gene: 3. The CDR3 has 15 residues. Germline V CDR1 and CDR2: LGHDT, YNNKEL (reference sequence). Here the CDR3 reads CASSQDPTGGYGYTF. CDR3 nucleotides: TGTGCCAGCAGCCAAGATCCGACAGGGGGCTATGGCTACACCTTC.

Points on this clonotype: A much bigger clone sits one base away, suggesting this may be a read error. CDR3 sequence reads: CASSLGGDFRDYTF. The CDR3 DNA sequence: TGCGCCAGCAGCTTGGGGGGCGACTTTCGTGACTACACCTTC. The chain couples TRBV5-1 to TRBJ1-2, with D possibly TRBD1 on 5 matching bases. The V and J ends lost 0 bases and 10 bases respectively, with 16 bases between them. Germline assignment: CDR1 SGHRS and CDR2 YFSETQ. The CDR3 is 14 residues long.

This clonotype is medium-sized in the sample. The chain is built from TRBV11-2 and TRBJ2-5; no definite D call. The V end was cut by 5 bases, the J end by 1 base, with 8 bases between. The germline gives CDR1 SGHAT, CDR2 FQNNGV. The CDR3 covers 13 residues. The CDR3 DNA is TGTGCCAGCAGCATGTACGTCCAAGAGACCCAGTACTTC. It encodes CASSMYVQETQYF.

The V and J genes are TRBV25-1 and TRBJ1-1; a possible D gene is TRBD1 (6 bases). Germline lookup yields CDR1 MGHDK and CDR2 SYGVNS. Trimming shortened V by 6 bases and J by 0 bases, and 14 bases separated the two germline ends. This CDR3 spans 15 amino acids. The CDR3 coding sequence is TGTGCCAGCAGCCAAAACAGGGCCCTGAACACTGAAGCTTTCTTT. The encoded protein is CASSQNRALNTEAFF.

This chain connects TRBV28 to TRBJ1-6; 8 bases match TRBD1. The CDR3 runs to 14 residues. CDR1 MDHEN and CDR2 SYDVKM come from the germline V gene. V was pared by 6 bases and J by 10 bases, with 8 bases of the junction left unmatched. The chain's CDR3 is CASSRPGQGSPLHF. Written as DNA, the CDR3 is TGTGCCAGCAGCCGACCAGGACAGGGCTCACCCCTCCACTTT.

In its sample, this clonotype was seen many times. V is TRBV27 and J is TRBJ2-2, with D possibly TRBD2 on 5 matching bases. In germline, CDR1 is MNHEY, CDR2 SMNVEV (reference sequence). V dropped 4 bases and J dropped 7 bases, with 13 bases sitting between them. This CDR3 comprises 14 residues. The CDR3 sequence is CASSSKLGVGELFF. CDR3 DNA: TGTGCCAGCAGTTCTAAACTCGGGGTCGGGGAGCTGTTTTTT.

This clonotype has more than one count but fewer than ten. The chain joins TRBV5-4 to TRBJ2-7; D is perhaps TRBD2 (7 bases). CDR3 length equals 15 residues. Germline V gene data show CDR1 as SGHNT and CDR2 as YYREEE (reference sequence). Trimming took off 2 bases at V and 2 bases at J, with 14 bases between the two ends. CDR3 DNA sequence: TGTGCCAGCAGCTTAGGGGGGGGGACCACCTACGAGCAGTACTTC. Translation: CASSLGGGTTYEQYF.

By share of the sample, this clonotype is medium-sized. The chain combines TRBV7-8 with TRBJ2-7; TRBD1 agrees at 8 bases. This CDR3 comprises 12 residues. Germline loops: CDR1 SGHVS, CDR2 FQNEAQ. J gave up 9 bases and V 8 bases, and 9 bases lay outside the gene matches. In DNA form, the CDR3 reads TGTGCCAGCCACTCCGGACAGGGAAGGCAGTACTTC. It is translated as CASHSGQGRQYF. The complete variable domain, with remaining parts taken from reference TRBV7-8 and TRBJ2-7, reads GAGVSQSPRYKVAKRGQDVALRCDPISGHVSLFWYQQALGQGPEFLTYFQNEAQLDKSGLPSDRFFAERPEGSVSTLKIQRTQQEDSAVYLCASHSGQGRQYFGPGTRLTVT.

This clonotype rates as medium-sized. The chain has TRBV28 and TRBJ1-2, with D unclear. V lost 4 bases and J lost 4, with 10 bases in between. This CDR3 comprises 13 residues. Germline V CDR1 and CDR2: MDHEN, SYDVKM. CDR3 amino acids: CASSSSLSYGYTF. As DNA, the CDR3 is TGTGCCAGCAGTTCGTCCCTTAGCTATGGCTACACCTTC.

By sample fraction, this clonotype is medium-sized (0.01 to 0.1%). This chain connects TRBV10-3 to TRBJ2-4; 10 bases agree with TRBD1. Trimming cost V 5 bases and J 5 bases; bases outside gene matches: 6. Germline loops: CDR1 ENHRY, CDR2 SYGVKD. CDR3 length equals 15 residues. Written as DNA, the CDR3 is TGTGCCATCAGTACCTCCGGGACAGGGGAAAACATTCAGTACTTC. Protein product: CAISTSGTGENIQYF.

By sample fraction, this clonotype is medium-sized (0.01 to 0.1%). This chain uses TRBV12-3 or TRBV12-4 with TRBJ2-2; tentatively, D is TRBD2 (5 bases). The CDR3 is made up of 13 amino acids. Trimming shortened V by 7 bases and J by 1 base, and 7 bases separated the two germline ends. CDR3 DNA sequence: TGTGCCAGCACGGCGGGGAACACCGGGGAGCTGTTTTTT. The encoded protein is CASTAGNTGELFF.

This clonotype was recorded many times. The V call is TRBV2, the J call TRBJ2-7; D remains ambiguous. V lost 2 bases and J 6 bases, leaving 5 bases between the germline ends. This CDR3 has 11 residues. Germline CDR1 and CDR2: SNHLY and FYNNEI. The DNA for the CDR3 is TGTGCCAGCAGTGAATGGGCCGAGCAGTACTTC. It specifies CASSEWAEQYF. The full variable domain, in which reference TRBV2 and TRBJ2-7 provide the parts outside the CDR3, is EPEVTQTPSHQVTQMGQEVILRCVPISNHLYFYWYRQILGQKVEFLVSFYNNEISEKSEIFDDQFSVERPDGSNFTLKIRSTKLEDSAMYFCASSEWAEQYFGPGTRLTVT.

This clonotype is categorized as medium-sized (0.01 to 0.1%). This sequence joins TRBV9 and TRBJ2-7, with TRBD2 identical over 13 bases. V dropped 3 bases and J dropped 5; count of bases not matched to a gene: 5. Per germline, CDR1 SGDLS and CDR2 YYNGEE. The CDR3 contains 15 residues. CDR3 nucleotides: TGTGCCAGCAGCGAACTAGCGGGGGGGCCCCACGAGCAGTACTTC. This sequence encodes CASSELAGGPHEQYF.

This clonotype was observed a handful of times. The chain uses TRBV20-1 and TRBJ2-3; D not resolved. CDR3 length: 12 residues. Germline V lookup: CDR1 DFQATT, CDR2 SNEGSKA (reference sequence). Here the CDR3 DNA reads TGCAGGGTGGGGTCTGGCACAGATACGCAGTATTTT. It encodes CRVGSGTDTQYF.

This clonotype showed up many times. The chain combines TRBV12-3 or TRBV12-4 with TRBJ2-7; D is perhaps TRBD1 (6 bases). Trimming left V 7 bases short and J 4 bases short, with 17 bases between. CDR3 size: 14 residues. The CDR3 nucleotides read TGTGCCAGCACCACCTGGACCAGGGGTTACGAGCAGTACTTC. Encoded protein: CASTTWTRGYEQYF.

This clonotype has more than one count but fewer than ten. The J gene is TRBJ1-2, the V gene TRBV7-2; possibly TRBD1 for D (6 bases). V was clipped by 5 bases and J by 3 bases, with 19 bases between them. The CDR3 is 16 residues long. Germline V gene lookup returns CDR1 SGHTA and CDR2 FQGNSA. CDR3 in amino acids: CASSPRQALRDYGYTF. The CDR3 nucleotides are TGTGCCAGCAGCCCAAGACAGGCACTGCGAGACTATGGCTACACCTTC. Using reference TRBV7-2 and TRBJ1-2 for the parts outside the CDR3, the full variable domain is GAGVSQSPSNKVTEKGKDVELRCDPISGHTALYWYRQSLGQGLEFLIYFQGNSAPDKSGLPSDRFSAERTGGSVSTLTIQRTQQEDSAVYLCASSPRQALRDYGYTFGSGTRLTVV.

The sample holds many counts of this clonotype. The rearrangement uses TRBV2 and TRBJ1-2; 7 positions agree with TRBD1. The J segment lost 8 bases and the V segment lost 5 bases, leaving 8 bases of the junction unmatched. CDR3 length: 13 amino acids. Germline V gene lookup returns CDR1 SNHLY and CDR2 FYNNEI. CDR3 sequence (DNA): TGTGCCAGCAGTCCTGACAGGGACACCGGCTACACCTTC. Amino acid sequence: CASSPDRDTGYTF. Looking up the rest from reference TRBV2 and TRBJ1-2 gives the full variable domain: EPEVTQTPSHQVTQMGQEVILRCVPISNHLYFYWYRQILGQKVEFLVSFYNNEISEKSEIFDDQFSVERPDGSNFTLKIRSTKLEDSAMYFCASSPDRDTGYTFGSGTRLTVV.

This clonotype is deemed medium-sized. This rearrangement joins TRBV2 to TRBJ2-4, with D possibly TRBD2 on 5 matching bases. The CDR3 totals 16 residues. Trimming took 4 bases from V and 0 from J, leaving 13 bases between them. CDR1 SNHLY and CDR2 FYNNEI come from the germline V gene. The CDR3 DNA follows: TGTGCCAGCAGTGTAAGCGGTACACTAGCCAAAAACATTCAGTACTTC. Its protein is CASSVSGTLAKNIQYF.

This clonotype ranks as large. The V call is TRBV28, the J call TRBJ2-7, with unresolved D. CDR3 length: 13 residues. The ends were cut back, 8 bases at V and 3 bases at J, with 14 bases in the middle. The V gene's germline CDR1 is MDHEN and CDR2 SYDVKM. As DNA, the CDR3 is TGTGCCAGCTCCACCCCCGAGTACTACGAGCAGTACTTC. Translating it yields CASSTPEYYEQYF.

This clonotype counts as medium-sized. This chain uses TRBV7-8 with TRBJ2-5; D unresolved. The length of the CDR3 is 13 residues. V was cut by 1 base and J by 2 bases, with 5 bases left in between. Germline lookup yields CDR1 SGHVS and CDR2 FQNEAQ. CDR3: CASSLEEQETQYF. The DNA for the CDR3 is TGTGCCAGCAGCTTAGAGGAGCAAGAGACCCAGTACTTC.

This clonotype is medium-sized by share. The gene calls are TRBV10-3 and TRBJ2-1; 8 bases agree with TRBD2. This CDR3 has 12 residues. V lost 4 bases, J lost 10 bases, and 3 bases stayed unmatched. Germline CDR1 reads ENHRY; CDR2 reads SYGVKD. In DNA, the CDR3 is TGTGCCATCAGTGTTACTAGCGGAGAGCAGTTCTTC. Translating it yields CAISVTSGEQFF.

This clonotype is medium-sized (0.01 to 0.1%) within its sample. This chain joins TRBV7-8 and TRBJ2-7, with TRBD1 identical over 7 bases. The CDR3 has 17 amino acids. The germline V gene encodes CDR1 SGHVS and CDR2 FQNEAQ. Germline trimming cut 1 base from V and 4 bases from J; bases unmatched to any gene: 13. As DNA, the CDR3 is TGTGCCAGCAGCTTAGGGGACAGCCCGTTGCGTCAATACGAGCAGTACTTC. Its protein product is CASSLGDSPLRQYEQYF.

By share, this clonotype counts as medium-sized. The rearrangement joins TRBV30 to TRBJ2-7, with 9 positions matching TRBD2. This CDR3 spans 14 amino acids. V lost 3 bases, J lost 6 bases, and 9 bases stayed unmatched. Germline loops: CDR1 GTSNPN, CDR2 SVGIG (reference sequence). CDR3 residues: CAWSVLAGIGEQYF. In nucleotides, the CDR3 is TGTGCCTGGAGCGTTCTAGCGGGAATAGGCGAGCAGTACTTC.